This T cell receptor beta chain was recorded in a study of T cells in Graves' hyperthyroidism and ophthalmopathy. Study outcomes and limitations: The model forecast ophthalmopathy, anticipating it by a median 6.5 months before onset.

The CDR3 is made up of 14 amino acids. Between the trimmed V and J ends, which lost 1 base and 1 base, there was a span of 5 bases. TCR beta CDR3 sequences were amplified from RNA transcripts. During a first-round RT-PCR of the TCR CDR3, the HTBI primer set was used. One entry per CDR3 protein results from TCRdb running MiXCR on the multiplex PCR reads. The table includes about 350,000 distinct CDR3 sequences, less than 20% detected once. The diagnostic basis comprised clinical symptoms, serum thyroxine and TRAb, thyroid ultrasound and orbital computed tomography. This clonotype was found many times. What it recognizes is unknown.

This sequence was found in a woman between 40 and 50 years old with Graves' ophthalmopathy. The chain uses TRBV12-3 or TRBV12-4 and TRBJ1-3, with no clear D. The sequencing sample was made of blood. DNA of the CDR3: TGTGCCAGCAGTTTAGGCATATCTGGAAACACCATATATTTT. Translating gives CASSLGISGNTIYF.